What follows is one T cell receptor beta chain and its context. The antigen remains undetermined. This entry comes from a study of cytomegalovirus exposure and HLA in healthy donors. Study outcomes and limitations: Rates of TCR association differed by HLA locus in a later analysis, with DRB1 highest and HLA-C lowest.

PCR amplification relied on 60 Vbeta primers (plus 13 Jbeta primers). Method: immunoSEQ multiplex PCR; TCRdb's copy keeps in-frame clones and lacks some. This sample yields 100,000 to 150,000 clones, of which 65% to 80% are seen a single time; 3.4% belongs to the top ten. This TCR derives from a man aged 30 to 39 in good health and CMV-seronegative. Sequencing was done on a sample of PBMCs.

In nucleotides, the CDR3 is TGTGCCAGCAGCTACGGGACAGGGGTCTACGAGCAGTACTTC. Its protein is CASSYGTGVYEQYF. The rearrangement uses TRBV11-2 and TRBJ2-7; 10 nucleotides line up with TRBD1. Germline loops: CDR1 SGHAT, CDR2 FQNNGV. CDR3 length equals 14 residues. The ends lost 4 bases at V and 3 bases at J; junction bases unmatched: 3.